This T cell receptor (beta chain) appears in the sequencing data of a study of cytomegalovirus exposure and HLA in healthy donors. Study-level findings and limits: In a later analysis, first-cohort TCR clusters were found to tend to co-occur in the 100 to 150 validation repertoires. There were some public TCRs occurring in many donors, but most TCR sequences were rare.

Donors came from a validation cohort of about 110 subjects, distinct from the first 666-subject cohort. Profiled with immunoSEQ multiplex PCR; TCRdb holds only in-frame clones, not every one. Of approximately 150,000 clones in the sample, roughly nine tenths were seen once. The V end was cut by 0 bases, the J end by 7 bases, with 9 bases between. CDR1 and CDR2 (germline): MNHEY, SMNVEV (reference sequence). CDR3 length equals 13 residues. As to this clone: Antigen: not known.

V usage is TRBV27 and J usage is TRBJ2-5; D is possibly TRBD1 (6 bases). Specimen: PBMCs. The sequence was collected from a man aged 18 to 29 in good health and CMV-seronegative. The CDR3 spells CASSLSGAGTQYF. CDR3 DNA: TGTGCCAGCAGTTTATCGGGGGCCGGGACCCAGTACTTC.